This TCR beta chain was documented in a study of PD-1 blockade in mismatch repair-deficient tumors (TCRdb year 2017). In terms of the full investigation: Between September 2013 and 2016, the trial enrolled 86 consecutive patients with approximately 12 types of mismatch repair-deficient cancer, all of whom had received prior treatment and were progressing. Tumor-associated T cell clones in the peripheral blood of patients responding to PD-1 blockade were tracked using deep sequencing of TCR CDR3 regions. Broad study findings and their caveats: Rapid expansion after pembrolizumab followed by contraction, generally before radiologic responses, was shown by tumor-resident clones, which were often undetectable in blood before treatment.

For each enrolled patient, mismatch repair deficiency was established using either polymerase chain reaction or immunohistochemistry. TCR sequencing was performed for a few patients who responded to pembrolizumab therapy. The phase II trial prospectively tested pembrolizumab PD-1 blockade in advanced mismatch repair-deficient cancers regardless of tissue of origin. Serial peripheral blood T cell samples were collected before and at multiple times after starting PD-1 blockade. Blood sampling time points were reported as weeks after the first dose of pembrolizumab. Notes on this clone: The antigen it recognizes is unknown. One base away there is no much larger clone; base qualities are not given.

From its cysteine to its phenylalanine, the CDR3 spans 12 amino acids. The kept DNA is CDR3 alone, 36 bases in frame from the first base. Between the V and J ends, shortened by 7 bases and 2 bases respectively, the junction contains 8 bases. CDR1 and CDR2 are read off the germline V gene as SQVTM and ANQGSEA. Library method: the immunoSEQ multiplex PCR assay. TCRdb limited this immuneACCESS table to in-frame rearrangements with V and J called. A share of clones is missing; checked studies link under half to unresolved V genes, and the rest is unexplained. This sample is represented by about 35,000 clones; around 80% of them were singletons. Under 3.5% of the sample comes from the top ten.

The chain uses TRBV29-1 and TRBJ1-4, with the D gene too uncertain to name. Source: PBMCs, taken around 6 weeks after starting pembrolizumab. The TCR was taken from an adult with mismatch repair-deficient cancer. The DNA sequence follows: TGCAGCGCCAGTTTGACTAATGAAAAACTGTTTTTT. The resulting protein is CSASLTNEKLFF. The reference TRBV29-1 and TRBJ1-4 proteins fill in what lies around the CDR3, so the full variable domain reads SAVISQKPSRDICQRGTSLTIQCQVDSQVTMMFWYRQQPGQSLTLIATANQGSEATYESGFVIDKFPISRPNLTFSTLTVSNMSPEDSSIYLCSASLTNEKLFFGSGTQLSVL.